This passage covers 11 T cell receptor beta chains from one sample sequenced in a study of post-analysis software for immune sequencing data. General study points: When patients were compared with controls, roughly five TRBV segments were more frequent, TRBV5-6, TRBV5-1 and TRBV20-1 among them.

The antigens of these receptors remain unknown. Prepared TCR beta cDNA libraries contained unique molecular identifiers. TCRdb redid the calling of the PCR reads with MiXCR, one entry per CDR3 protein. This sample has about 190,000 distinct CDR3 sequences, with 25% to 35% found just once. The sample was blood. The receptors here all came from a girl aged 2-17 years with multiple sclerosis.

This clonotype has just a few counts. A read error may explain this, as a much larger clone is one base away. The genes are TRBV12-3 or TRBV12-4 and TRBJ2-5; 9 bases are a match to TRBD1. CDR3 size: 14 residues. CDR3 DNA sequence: TGTGCCAGCAGTCAAACAGGGGGCCAAGGGACCCAGTACTTC. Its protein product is CASSQTGGQGTQYF.

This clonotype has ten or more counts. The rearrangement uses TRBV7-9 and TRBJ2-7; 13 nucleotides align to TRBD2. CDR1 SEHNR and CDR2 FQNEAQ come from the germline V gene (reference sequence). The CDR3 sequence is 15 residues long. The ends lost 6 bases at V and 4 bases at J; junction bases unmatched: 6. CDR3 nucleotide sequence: TGTGCCAGCAGTCCGGGACTAGCGGGATGGTACGAGCAGTACTTC. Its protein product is CASSPGLAGWYEQYF. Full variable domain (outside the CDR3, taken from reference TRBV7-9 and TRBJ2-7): DTGVSQNPRHKITKRGQNVTFRCDPISEHNRLYWYRQTLGQGPEFLTYFQNEAQLEKSRLLSDRFSAERPKGSFSTLEIQRTEQGDSAMYLCASSPGLAGWYEQYFGPGTRLTVT.

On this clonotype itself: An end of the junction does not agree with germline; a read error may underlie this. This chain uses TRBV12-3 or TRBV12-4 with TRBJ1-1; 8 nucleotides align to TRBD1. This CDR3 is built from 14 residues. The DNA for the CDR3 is TGTGCCAGCCGGCGAGGACAGGGAAACATTGAAGCTTTCTTT. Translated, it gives CASRRGQGNIEAFF.

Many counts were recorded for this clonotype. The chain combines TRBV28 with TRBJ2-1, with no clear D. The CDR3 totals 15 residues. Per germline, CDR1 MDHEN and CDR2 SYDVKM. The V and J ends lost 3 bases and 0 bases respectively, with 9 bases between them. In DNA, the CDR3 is TGTGCCAGCAGTTTCGGCGGAGACTCCTACAATGAGCAGTTCTTC. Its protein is CASSFGGDSYNEQFF.

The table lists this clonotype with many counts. The CDR3 bases are TGCGCCAGCAGCTCAGGTGGTAGCGGGAGCTCCTACGAGCAGTACTTC. This translates into CASSSGGSGSSYEQYF. The chain carries TRBV5-1 and TRBJ2-7, with 9 bases aligning to TRBD2. The CDR3 is 16 residues long. Germline CDR1 SGHRS, CDR2 YFSETQ. The trim removed 3 bases at V and 0 bases at J, leaving 7 bases unmatched.

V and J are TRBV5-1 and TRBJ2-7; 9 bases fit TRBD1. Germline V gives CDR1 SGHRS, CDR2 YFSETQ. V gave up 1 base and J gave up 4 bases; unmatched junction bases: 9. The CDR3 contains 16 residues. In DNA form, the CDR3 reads TGCGCCAGCAGCTTGAACGGGACAGGGATAGGATACGAGCAGTACTTC. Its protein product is CASSLNGTGIGYEQYF.

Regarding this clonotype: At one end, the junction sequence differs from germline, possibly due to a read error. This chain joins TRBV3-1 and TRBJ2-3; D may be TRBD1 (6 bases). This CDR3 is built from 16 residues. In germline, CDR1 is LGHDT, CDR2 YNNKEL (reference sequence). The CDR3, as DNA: TGTGCCACCAGCCTACTCCCGGGACAAGGGACAGATACGCAGTATTTT. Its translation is CATSLLPGQGTDTQYF.

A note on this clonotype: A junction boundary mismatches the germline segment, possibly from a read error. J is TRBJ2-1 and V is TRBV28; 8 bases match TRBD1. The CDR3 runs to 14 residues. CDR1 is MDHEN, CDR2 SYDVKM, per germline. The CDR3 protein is CSSSTGQDYSEQFF. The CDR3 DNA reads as TGTTCCAGCAGCACGGGACAGGATTACAGTGAGCAGTTCTTC.

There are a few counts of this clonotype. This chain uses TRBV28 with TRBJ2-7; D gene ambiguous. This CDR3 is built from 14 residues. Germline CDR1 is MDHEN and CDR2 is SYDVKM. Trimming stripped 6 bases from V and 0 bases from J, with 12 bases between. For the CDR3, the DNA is TGTGCCAGCAGCCCGTATGGAAGCTCCTACGAGCAGTACTTC. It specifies CASSPYGSSYEQYF.

The CDR3 loop is CASSPKTVGRETGIAQETQYF. Written as DNA, the CDR3 is TGTGCCAGCAGCCCCAAGACCGTCGGCCGCGAGACGGGTATCGCCCAAGAGACCCAGTACTTC. The chain employs TRBV4-2 and TRBJ2-5; D is unresolved. The CDR3 is 21 amino acids. Trimming removed 4 bases at V and 1 base at J, with 31 bases between. Per the germline V gene, CDR1 is LGHNA and CDR2 is YNFKEQ.

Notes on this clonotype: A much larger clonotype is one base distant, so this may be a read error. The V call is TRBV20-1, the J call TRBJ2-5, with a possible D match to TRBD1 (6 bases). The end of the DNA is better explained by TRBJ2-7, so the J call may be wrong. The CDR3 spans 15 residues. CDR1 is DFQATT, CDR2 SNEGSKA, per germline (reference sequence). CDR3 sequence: CSTPQGTSSYYEQYF. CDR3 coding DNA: TGCAGTACTCCACAGGGTACTTCAAGTTACTACGAGCAGTACTTC.